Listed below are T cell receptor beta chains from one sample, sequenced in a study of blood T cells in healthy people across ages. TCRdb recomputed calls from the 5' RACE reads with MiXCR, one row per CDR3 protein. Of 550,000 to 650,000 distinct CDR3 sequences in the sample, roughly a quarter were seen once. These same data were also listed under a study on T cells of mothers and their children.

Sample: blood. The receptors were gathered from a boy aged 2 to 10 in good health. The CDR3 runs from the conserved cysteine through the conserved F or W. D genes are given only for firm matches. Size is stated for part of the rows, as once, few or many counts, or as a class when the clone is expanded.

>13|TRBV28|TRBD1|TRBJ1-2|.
TGTGCCAGCAGTTGGACAGGAGAGGAGAGCTACACCTTC
CASSWTGEESYTF
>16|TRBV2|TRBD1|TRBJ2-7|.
TGTGCCAGCAGTGGGTTTATGGGACAGGGACCTTACGAGCAGTACTTC
CASSGFMGQGPYEQYF
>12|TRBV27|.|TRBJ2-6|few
TGTGCCAGCAGTTCAGACTTCAACGTCCTGACTTTC
CASSSDFNVLTF
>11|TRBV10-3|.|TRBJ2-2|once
TGTGCCTCCAAGGGTATCGGGGAGCTGTTTTTT
CASKGIGELFF
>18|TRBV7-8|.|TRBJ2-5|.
TGTGCCAGCAGCTTAATCTCTTTGGTGGGGGGGCCCGGGGAGACCCAGTACTTC
CASSLISLVGGPGETQYF
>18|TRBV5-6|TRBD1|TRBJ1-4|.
TGTGCCAGCAGCTTTCGGCAGGGGGAGATCAGGGTGGGTGAAAAACTGTTTTTT
CASSFRQGEIRVGEKLFF
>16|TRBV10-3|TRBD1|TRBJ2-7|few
TGTGCCATCAGTGAGAATAAGGGACAGGGGGTATACGAGCAGTACTTC
CAISENKGQGVYEQYF
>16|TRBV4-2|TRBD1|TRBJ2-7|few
TGTGCCAGCAGCCTCGCCGACAGGGGAATTGCCTACGAGCAGTACTTC
CASSLADRGIAYEQYF
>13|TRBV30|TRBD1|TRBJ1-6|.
TGTGCCTGGACCCCGGACAGGAATTCACCCCTCCACTTT
CAWTPDRNSPLHF
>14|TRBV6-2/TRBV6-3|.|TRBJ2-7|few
TGTGCCAGCAAGGAGGCGGGATCGCCCTACGAGCAGTACTTC
CASKEAGSPYEQYF
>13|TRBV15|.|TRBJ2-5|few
TGTGCCACCAGCAGAGACCATCAAGAGACCCAGTACTTC
CATSRDHQETQYF
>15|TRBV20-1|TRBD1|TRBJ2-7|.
TGCAGTGCGGAAGGGATGGGGACAGGGAACTACGAGCAGTACTTC
CSAEGMGTGNYEQYF
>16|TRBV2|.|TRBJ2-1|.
TGTGCCAGCAGAGAACAGGGACTTAATGTGAAGAATGAGCAGTTCTTC
CASREQGLNVKNEQFF
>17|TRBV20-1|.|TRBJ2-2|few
TGCAGTGCTAGAATAGGTAGCGGCAGCGCGGGCACCGGGGAGCTGTTTTTT
CSARIGSGSAGTGELFF
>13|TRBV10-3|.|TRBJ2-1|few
TGTGCCATCAGCGACAGCTCCTACAATGAGCAGTTCTTC
CAISDSSYNEQFF
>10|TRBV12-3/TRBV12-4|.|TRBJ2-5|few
TGTGCCAGGGGGAAGGGCTGCTCCCACTTC
CARGKGCSHF
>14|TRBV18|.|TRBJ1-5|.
TGTGCCAGCTTATTGGAACAGGGCGAGCAGCCCCAGCATTTT
CASLLEQGEQPQHF
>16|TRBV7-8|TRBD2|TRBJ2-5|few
TGTGCCAGCAGCTCCTCGCGACTAGCGGGGACAGAGACCCAGTACTTC
CASSSSRLAGTETQYF
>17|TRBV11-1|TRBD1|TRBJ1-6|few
TGTGCCAGCAGCCCGATGGGGACAGGGGGCAATCGGTCACCCCTCCACTTT
CASSPMGTGGNRSPLHF
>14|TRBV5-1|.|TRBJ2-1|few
TGCGCCAGCCAAGAGGTGGGGGGGCTGGGTGAGCAGTTCTTC
CASQEVGGLGEQFF
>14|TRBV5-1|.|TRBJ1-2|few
TGCGCCAGCAGCTTGGGACAGATCAACTATGGCTACACCTTC
CASSLGQINYGYTF
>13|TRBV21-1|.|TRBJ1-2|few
TGTGCCAGCAGCAATGTGGTGAGGCTCGGCTACACCTTC
CASSNVVRLGYTF
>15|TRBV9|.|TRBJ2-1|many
TGTGCCAGCAGCGTAGGAGGATTGGTCTACAATGAGCAGTTCTTC
CASSVGGLVYNEQFF
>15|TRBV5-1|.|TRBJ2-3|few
TGCGCCAGCAGCTTGGCCCCAGATAACACAGATACGCAGTATTTT
CASSLAPDNTDTQYF
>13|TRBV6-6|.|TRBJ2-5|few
TGTGCCAGCAGCCCGCCCGGGGTAGAGACCCAGTACTTC
CASSPPGVETQYF
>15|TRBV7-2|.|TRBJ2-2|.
TGTGCCAGCAGTCCACTAGGAGGGGTTACCGGGGAGCTGTTTTTT
CASSPLGGVTGELFF
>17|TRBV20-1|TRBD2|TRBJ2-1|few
TGCAGTGCTGAGGGCCTAGCGGGAGGGTCCCCCTACAATGAGCAGTTCTTC
CSAEGLAGGSPYNEQFF
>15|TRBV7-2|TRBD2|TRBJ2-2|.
TGTGCCAGCAGCTTCAGGCGGGAGCTCAGCGGGGAGCTGTTTTTT
CASSFRRELSGELFF
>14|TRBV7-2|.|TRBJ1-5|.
TGTGCCAGCAGCCAGAAGGGAGGCAATCAGCCCCAGCATTTT
CASSQKGGNQPQHF
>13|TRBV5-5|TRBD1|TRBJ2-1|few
TGTGCCAGCAGCTTGCGGACAGGCAATGAGCAGTTCTTC
CASSLRTGNEQFF
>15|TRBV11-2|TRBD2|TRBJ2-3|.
TGTGCCAGCAGCTTGCTAGCGGGCTTCACAGATACGCAGTATTTT
CASSLLAGFTDTQYF
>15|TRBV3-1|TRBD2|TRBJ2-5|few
TGTGCCAGCAGCCAAGGGGCGGGGGACCAAGAGACCCAGTACTTC
CASSQGAGDQETQYF